Here is one T cell receptor (beta chain) with its context. The data originate from a study of T cells in Graves' hyperthyroidism and ophthalmopathy. Amplified TCR beta CDR3 regions derived from RNA transcripts. The HTBI primer set was used in a first-round RT-PCR of the TCR CDR3. One entry per CDR3 protein results from TCRdb running MiXCR on the multiplex PCR reads. The sample carries over 700,000 distinct CDR3 sequences, approximately 40% recorded once. V lost 8 bases and J lost 11; bases outside the gene matches: 8. CDR1 is SQVTM, CDR2 ANQGSEA, per germline. The CDR3 loop spans 10 amino acids. The clonotype comes from a man between 18 and 29 years old with Graves' hyperthyroidism. The rearrangement joins TRBV29-1 to TRBJ1-1; 7 nucleotides match TRBD1. The sample consisted of blood. The CDR3 nucleotides read TGCAGCCTCTTAAGGGGGCAGGCTTTCTTT. Its translation: CSLLRGQAFF. Full variable domain (outside the CDR3, taken from reference TRBV29-1 and TRBJ1-1): SAVISQKPSRDICQRGTSLTIQCQVDSQVTMMFWYRQQPGQSLTLIATANQGSEATYESGFVIDKFPISRPNLTFSTLTVSNMSPEDSSIYLCSLLRGQAFFGQGTRLTVV.